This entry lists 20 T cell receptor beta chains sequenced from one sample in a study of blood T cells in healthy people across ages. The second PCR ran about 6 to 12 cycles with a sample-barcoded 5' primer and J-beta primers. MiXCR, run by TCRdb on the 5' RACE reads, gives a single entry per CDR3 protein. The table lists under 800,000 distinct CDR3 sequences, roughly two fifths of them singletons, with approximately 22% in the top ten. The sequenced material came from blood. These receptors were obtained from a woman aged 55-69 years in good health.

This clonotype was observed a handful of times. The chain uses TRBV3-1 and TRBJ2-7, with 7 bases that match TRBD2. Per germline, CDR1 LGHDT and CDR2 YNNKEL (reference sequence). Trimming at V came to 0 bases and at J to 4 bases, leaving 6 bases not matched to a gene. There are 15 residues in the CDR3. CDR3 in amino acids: CASSQEGVGGYEQYF. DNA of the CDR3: TGTGCCAGCAGCCAAGAAGGAGTGGGGGGGTACGAGCAGTACTTC.

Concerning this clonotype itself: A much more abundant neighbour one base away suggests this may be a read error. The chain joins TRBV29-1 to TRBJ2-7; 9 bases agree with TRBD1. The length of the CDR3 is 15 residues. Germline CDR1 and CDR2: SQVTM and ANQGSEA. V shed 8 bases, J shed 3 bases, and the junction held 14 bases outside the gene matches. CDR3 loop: CSIGDRDRSVYEQYF. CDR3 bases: TGCAGCATAGGGGACAGGGATCGGAGTGTCTACGAGCAGTACTTC.

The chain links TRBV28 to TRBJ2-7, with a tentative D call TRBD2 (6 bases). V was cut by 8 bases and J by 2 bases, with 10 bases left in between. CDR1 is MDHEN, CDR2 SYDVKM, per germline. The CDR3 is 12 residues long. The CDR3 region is CASRDSPYEQYF. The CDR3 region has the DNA TGTGCCAGCCGGGACTCACCCTACGAGCAGTACTTC.

For the CDR3, the DNA is TGCAGTGCTAGTCAACCCGGGACAGGGTTGGGCACTGAAGCTTTCTTT. This gives the protein CSASQPGTGLGTEAFF. The chain uses TRBV20-1 and TRBJ1-1; 9 nucleotides match TRBD1. The CDR3 extends over 16 amino acids. V was clipped by 3 bases and J by 4 bases; unmatched bases: 12. CDR1 is DFQATT and CDR2 is SNEGSKA in the germline V gene (reference sequence).

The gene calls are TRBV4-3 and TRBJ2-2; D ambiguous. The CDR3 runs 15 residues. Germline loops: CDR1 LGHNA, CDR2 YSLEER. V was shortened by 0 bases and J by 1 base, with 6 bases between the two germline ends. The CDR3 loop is CASSQEVLNTGELFF. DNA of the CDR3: TGCGCCAGCAGCCAAGAAGTACTGAACACCGGGGAGCTGTTTTTT.

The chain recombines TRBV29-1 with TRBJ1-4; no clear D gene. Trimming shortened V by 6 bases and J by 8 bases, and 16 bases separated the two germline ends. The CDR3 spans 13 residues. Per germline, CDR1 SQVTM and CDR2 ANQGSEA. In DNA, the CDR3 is TGCAGCGTCGGCTTGGGCACTCGGGAAAAACTGTTTTTT. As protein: CSVGLGTREKLFF. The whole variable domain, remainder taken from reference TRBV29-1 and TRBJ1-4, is SAVISQKPSRDICQRGTSLTIQCQVDSQVTMMFWYRQQPGQSLTLIATANQGSEATYESGFVIDKFPISRPNLTFSTLTVSNMSPEDSSIYLCSVGLGTREKLFFGSGTQLSVL.

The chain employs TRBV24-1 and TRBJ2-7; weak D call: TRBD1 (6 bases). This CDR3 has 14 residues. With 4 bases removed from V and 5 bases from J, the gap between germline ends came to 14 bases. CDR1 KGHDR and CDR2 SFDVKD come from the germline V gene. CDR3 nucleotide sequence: TGTGCCACCAGTGACTCAGGGGTATCGGACGAGCAGTACTTC. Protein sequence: CATSDSGVSDEQYF.

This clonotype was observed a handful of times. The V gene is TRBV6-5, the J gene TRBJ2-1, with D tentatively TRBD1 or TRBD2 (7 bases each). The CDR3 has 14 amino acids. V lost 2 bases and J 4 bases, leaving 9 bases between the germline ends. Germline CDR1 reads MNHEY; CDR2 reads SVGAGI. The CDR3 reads CASSYQGGYNEQFF. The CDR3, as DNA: TGTGCCAGCAGTTACCAGGGGGGGTACAATGAGCAGTTCTTC.

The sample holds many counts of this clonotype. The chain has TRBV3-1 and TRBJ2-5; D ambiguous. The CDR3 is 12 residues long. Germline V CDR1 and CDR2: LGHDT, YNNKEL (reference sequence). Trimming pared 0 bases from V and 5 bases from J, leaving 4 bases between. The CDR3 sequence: CASSQDLETQYF. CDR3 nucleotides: TGTGCCAGCAGCCAAGATTTGGAGACCCAGTACTTC.

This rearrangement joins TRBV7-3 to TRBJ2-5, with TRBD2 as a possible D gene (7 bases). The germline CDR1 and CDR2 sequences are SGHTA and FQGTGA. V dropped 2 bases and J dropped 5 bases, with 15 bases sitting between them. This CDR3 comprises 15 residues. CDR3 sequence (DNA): TGTGCCAGCAGCTTAGTCGGGGGGCAGGGGGAGACCCAGTACTTC. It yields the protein CASSLVGGQGETQYF.

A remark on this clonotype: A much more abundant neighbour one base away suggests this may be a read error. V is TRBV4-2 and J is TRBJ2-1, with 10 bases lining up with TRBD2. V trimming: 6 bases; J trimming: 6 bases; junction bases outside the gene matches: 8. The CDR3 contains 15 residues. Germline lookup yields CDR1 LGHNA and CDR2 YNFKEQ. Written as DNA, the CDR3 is TGTGCCAGCAGGGTAGCGGGAGGCACTTGCAATGAGCAGTTCTTC. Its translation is CASRVAGGTCNEQFF.

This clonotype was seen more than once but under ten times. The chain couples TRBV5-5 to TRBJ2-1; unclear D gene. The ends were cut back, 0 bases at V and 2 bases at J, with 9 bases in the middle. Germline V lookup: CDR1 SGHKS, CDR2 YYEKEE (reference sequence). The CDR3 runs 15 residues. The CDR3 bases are TGTGCCAGCAGCTTGGCCATCGGTACCTACAATGAGCAGTTCTTC. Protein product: CASSLAIGTYNEQFF. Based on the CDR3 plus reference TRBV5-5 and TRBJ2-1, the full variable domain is DAGVTQSPTHLIKTRGQQVTLRCSPISGHKSVSWYQQVLGQGPQFIFQYYEKEERGRGNFPDRFSARQFPNYSSELNVNALLLGDSALYLCASSLAIGTYNEQFFGPGTRLTVL.

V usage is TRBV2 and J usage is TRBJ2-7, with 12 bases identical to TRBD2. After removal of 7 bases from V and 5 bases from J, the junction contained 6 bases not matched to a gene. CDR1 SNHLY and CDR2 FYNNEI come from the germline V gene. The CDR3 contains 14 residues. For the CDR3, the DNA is TGTGCCAGCACCCAGGGACTAGCGGGTAACGAGCAGTACTTC. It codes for CASTQGLAGNEQYF.

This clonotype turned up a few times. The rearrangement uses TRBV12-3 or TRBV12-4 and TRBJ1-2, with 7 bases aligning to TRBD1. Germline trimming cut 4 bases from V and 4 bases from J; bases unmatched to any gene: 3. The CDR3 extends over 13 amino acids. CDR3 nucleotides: TGTGCCAGCAGTTCTACAGGGGCCTATGGCTACACCTTC. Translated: CASSSTGAYGYTF.

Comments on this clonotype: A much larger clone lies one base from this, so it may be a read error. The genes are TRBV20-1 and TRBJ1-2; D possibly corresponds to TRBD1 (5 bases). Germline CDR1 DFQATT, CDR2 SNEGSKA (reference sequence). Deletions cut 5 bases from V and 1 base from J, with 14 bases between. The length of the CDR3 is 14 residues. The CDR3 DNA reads TGCAGTGCTGTCTCGCTGCAGGGTAACTATGGCTACACCTTC. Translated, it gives CSAVSLQGNYGYTF.

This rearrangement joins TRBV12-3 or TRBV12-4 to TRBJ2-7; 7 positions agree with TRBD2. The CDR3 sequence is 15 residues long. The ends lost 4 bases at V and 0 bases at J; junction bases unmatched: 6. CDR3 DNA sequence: TGTGCCAGCAGTTCCGTCCTAGCGGCCTCCTACGAGCAGTACTTC. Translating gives CASSSVLAASYEQYF.

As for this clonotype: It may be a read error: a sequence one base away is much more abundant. The CDR3 bases are TGTGCCAGCGTGCCGGGGGGACTAGTGGGTGGGTCCTACGAGCAGTACTTC. It codes for CASVPGGLVGGSYEQYF. V gene TRBV28 combines with J gene TRBJ2-7; TRBD2 agrees at 8 bases. Trimming cost V 8 bases and J 1 base; bases outside gene matches: 16. The CDR3 sequence is 17 residues long. CDR1 MDHEN and CDR2 SYDVKM come from the germline V gene. Full variable domain (rest looked up from reference TRBV28 and TRBJ2-7): DVKVTQSSRYLVKRTGEKVFLECVQDMDHENMFWYRQDPGLGLRLIYFSYDVKMKEKGDIPEGYSVSREKKERFSLILESASTNQTSMYLCASVPGGLVGGSYEQYFGPGTRLTVT.

The CDR3 is CAGQDTRYTDTQYF. The CDR3 DNA sequence: TGCGCCGGACAAGACACACGTTACACAGATACGCAGTATTTT. V is TRBV5-1 and J is TRBJ2-3, with D possibly matching TRBD1 (5 bases). This CDR3 is built from 14 residues. CDR1 and CDR2 (germline): SGHRS, YFSETQ. V gave up 10 bases and J gave up 2 bases, with 17 bases separating them.

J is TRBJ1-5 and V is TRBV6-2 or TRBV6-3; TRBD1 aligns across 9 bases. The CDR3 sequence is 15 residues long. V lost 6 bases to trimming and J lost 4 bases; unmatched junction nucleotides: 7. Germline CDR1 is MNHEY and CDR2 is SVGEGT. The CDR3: CASRPQGAGNQPQHF. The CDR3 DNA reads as TGTGCCAGCAGGCCACAGGGGGCGGGAAATCAGCCCCAGCATTTT.

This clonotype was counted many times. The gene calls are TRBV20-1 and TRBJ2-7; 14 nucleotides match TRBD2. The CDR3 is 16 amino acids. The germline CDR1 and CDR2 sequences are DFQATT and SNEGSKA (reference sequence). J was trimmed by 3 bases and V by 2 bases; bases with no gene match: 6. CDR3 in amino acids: CSARRTSGGTNYEQYF. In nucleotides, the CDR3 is TGCAGTGCTAGAAGGACTAGCGGGGGGACGAACTACGAGCAGTACTTC.